This T cell receptor (beta chain) appears in the sequencing data of a study of cytomegalovirus exposure and HLA in healthy donors. The PCR contained 60 Vbeta and 13 Jbeta primers. TCRdb's table, derived via immunoSEQ multiplex PCR, lists solely in-frame clones and lacks some. In total, the table holds some 130,000 clones. Germline loops: CDR1 MGHRA, CDR2 YSYEKL. The V end lost 2 bases, the J end lost 0 bases, and 10 bases lay between the germline ends. The CDR3 spans 15 residues. The TCR was taken from a man aged 18 to 30 in good health and CMV-seronegative. The gene calls are TRBV4-1 and TRBJ1-1, with D possibly matching TRBD1 (6 bases). The sample comprised PBMCs. The CDR3 coding sequence is TGCGCCAGCAGCCAACAACAGGGACTGAACACTGAAGCTTTCTTT. Protein: CASSQQQGLNTEAFF.